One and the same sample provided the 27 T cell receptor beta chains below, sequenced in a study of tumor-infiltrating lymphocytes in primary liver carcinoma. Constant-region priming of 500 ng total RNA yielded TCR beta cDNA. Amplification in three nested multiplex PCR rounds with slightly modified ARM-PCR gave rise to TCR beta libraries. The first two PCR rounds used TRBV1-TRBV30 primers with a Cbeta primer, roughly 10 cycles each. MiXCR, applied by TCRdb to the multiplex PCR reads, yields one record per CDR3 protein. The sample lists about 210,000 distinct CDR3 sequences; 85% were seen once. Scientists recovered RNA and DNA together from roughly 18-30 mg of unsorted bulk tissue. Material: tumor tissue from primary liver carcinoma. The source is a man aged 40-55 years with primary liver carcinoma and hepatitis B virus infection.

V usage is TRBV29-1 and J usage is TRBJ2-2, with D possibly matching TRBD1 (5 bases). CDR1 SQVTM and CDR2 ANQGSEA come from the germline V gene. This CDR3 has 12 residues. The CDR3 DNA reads TGCAGTGTCGGAAAGGGGACCGGGGAGCTGTTTTTT. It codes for CSVGKGTGELFF.

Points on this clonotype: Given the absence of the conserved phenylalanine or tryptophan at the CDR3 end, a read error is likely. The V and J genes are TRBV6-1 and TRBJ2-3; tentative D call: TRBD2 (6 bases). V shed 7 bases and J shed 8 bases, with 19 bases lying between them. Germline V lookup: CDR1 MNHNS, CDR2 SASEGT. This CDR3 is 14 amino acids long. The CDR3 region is CASTPGTGSVTQYY. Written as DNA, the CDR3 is TGTGCCAGCACCCCCGGGACTGGCTCAGTTACGCAGTATTAT.

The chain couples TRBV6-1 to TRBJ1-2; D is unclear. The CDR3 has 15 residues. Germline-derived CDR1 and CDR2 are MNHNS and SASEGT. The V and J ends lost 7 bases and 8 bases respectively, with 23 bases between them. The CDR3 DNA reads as TGTGCCAGCATAATTTCCGGGAGAGGGTCTGACGGCTACACCTTC. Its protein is CASIISGRGSDGYTF.

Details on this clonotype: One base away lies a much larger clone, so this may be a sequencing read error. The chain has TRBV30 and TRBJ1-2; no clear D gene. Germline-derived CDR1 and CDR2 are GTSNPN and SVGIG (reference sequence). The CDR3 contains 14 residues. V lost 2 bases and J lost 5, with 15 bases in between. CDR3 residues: CAWSRHGTEYGYTF. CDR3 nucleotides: TGTGCCTGGAGTCGACACGGAACAGAATATGGCTACACCTTC.

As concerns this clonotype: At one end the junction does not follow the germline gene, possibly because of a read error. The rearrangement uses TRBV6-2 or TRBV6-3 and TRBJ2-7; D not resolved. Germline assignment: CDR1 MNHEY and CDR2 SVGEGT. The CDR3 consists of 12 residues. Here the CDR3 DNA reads TGTGCCACCAGTTACTCGATCTACGAGCAGTACTTT. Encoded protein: CATSYSIYEQYF.

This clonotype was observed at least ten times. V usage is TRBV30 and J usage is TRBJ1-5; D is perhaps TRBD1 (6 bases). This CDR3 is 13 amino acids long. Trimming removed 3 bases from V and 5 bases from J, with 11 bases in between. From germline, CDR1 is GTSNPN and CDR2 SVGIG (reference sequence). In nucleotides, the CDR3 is TGTGCCTGGAGGAGGAGGGGGGATCAGCCCCAGCATTTT. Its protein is CAWRRRGDQPQHF.

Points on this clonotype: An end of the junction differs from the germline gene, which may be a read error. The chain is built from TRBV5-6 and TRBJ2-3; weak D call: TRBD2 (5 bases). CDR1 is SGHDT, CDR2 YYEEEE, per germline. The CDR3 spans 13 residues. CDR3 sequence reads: CTSSGQLTDTQYF. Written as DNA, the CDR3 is TGTACCAGCAGCGGTCAGCTTACAGATACGCAATATTTT. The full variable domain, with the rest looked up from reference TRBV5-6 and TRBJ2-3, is DAGVTQSPTHLIKTRGQQVTLRCSPKSGHDTVSWYQQALGQGPQFIFQYYEEEERQRGNFPDRFSGHQFPNYSSELNVNALLLGDSALYLCTSSGQLTDTQYFGPGTRLTVL.

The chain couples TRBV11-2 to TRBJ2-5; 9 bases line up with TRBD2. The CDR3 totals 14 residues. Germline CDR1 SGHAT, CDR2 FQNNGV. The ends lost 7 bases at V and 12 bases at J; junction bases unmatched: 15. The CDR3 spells CASTRAGGQETKYF. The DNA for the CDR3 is TGTGCCAGCACCCGAGCGGGAGGACAAGAGACTAAGTACTTC.

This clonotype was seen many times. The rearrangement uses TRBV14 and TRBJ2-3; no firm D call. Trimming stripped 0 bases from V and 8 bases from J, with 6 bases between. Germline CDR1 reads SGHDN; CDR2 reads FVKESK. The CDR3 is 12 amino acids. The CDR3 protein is CASSQDWGTQYF. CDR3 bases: TGTGCCAGCAGCCAAGATTGGGGTACGCAGTATTTT.

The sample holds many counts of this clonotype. CDR3 in DNA: TGCGCCAGCAGCTTGGAGGGGGGGAGAGATGAGCAGTTCTTC. Its translation is CASSLEGGRDEQFF. The V call is TRBV5-1, the J call TRBJ2-1; maybe TRBD2 (7 bases). The CDR3 has 14 residues. V gave up 0 bases and J gave up 8 bases, with 12 bases separating them. The germline V gene encodes CDR1 SGHRS and CDR2 YFSETQ.

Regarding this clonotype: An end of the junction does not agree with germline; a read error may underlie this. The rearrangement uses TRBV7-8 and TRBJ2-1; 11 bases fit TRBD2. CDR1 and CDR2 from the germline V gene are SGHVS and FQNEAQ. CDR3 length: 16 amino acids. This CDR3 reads CASSLTVIAGGVELFF. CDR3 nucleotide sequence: TGTGCTAGCAGCTTAACAGTGATAGCGGGAGGGGTTGAGCTGTTCTTC.

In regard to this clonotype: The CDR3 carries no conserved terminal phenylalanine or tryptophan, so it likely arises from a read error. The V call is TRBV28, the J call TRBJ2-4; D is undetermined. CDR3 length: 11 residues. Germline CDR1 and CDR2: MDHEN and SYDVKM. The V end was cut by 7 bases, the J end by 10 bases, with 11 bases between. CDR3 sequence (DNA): TGTGCCAGCAATTCGGTACTTATTCAGTACTTA. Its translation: CASNSVLIQYL.

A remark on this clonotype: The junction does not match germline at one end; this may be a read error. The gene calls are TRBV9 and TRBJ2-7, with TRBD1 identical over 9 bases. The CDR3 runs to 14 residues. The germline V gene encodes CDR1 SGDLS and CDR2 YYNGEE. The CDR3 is CATSEGQGPYEQYF. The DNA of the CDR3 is TGTGCCACCAGCGAAGGACAGGGGCCCTACGAGCAGTACTTC.

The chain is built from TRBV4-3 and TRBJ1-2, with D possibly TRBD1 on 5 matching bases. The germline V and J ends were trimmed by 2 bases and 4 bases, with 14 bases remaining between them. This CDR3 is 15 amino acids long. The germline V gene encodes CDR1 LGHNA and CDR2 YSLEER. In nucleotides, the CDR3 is TGCGCCAGCAGCCAAAGTCCCGGGGGATTCTATGGCTACACCTTC. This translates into CASSQSPGGFYGYTF.

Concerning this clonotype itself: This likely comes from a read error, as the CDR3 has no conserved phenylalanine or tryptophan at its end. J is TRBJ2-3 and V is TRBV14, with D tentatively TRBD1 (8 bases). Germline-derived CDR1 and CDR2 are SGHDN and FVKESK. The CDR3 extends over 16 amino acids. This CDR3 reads CASSQRQGRGTETQYV. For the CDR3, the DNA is TGTGCCAGCAGCCAACGACAGGGGAGGGGGACAGAAACGCAGTATGTT.

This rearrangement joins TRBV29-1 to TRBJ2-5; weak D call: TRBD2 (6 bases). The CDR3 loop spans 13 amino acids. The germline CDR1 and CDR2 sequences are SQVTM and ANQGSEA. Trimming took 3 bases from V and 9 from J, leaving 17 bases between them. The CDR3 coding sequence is TGCAGCGTTGACACATCTGGGGGGAAGTCCCAGTACTTC. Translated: CSVDTSGGKSQYF.

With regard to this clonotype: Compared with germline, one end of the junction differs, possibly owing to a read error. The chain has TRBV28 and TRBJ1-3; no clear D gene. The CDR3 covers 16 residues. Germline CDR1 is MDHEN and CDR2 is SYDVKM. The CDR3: CASSLSLVGSGNTIYF. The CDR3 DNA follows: TGTGCCAGCAGCCTCTCCCTGGTAGGGAGTGGAAACACTATATATTTT. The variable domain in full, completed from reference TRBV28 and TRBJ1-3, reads DVKVTQSSRYLVKRTGEKVFLECVQDMDHENMFWYRQDPGLGLRLIYFSYDVKMKEKGDIPEGYSVSREKKERFSLILESASTNQTSMYLCASSLSLVGSGNTIYFGEGSWLTVV.

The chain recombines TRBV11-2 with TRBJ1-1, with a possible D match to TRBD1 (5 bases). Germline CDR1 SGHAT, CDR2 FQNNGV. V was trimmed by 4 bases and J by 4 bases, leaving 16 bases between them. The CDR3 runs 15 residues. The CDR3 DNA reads TGTGCCAGCAGCTGGGATAGGGGTTTGTTCACTGAAGCTTTCTTT. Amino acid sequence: CASSWDRGLFTEAFF.

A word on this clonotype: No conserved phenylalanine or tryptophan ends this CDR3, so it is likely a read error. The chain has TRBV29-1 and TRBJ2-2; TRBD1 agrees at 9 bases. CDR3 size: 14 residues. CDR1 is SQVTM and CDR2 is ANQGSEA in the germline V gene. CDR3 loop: CSVDGQGYTGELFS. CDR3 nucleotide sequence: TGCAGCGTTGATGGACAGGGGTACACAGGGGAGCTGTTTTCT.

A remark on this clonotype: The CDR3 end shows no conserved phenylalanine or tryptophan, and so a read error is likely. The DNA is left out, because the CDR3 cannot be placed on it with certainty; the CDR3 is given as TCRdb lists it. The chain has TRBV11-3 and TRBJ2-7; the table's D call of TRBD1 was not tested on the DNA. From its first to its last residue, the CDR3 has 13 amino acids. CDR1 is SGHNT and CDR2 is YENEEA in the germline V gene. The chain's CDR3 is CASNVGQSYEQYS.

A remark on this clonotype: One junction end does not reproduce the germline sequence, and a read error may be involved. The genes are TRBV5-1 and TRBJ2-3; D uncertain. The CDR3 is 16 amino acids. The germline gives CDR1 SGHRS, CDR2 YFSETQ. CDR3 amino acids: CASSLNGRANTYTQYF. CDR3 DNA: TGCGCCAGCAGCTTGAACGGCCGTGCTAACACATATACGCAGTATTTT.

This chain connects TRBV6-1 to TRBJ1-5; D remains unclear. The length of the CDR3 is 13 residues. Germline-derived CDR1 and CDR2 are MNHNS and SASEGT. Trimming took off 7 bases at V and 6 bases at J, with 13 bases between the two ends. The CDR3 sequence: CASNWSGIQPQHF. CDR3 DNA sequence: TGTGCCAGCAATTGGAGTGGGATTCAGCCCCAGCATTTT.

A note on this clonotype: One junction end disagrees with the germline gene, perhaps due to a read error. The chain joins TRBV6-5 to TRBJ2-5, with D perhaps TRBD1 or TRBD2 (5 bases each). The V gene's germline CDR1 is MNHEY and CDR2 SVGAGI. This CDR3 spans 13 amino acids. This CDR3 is CASSYPGTETQYF. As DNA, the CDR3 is TGTGCCAGTAGTTACCCGGGGACGGAGACCCAGTACTTC.

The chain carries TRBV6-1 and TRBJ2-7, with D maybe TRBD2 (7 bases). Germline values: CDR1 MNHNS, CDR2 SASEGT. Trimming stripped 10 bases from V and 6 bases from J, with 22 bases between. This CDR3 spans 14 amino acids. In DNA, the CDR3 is TGTGCCACGGGTATAAACTCGGGGGGCAGCGAGCAGTACTTC. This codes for CATGINSGGSEQYF.

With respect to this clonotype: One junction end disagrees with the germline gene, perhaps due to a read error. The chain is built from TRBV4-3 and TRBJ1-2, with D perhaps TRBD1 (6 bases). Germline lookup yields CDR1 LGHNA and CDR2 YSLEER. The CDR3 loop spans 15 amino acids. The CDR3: CASTQDMRGPHGYTF. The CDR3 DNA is TGCGCCAGCACCCAAGATATGCGGGGGCCTCATGGCTACACCTTC.

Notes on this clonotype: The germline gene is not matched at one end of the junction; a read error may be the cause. CDR3 DNA sequence: TGTGCCAGCGGCTTAGCATTAGCGGGTTCCTACAATGAGCAGTTCTTC. This gives the protein CASGLALAGSYNEQFF. The chain uses TRBV7-9 and TRBJ2-1, with 7 bases matching TRBD2. Germline V gives CDR1 SEHNR, CDR2 FQNEAQ (reference sequence). This CDR3 has 16 amino acids. The full variable domain, rest sourced from reference TRBV7-9 and TRBJ2-1, is DTGVSQNPRHKITKRGQNVTFRCDPISEHNRLYWYRQTLGQGPEFLTYFQNEAQLEKSRLLSDRFSAERPKGSFSTLEIQRTEQGDSAMYLCASGLALAGSYNEQFFGPGTRLTVL.

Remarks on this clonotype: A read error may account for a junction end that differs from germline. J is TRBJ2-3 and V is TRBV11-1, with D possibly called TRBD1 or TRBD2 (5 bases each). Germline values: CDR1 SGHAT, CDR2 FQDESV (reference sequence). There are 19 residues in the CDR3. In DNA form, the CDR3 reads TGTGCCATCAACTCTGGGGGAAGCTCTGTTGGAGCCCGCACAGATACGCATTATTTT. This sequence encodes CAINSGGSSVGARTDTHYF.